This passage covers 31 T cell receptor beta chains from one sample sequenced in a study of blood T cell repertoires in COVID-19. Libraries were prepared by immunoSEQ multiplex PCR; TCRdb keeps only in-frame clonotypes and omits some of them. The sample shows 150,000 or so clones, 80% to 90% of them seen only once. The specimen sequenced was peripheral blood. Receptors were obtained from a man aged 60 to 69 with COVID-19, enrolled during active disease.

V is TRBV30 and J is TRBJ2-1, with 7 positions matching TRBD1. Germline lookup yields CDR1 GTSNPN and CDR2 SVGIG (reference sequence). The CDR3 runs 14 residues. J lost 8 bases, V lost 2 bases, and 9 bases had no gene match. The CDR3 nucleotides are TGTGCCTGGAGTACGACAGGGTGGTGGGATGAGCAGTTCTTC. Translation gives CAWSTTGWWDEQFF. Complete variable domain (other parts from reference TRBV30 and TRBJ2-1): SQTIHQWPATLVQPVGSPLSLECTVEGTSNPNLYWYRQAAGRGLQLLFYSVGIGQISSEVPQNLSASRPQDRQFILSSKKLLLSDSGFYLCAWSTTGWWDEQFFGPGTRLTVL.

The J gene is TRBJ1-3, the V gene TRBV5-6, with D perhaps matching TRBD1 (5 bases). This CDR3 contains 16 residues. V lost 0 bases and J 2 bases, leaving 12 bases between the germline ends. The germline V gene has CDR1 SGHDT and CDR2 YYEEEE. CDR3 sequence: CASSLARGRTGNTIYF. The CDR3 DNA reads as TGTGCCAGCAGCTTGGCTAGGGGAAGGACTGGAAACACCATATATTTT.

The J gene is TRBJ2-1, the V gene TRBV6-1, with a weak D call TRBD1 (6 bases). V was cut by 6 bases and J by 6 bases, with 12 bases left in between. CDR3 size: 13 residues. Germline V CDR1 and CDR2: MNHNS, SASEGT. The CDR3 region is CASRMDSSNEQFF. The CDR3 coding sequence is TGTGCCAGCAGGATGGACAGCTCCAATGAGCAGTTCTTC.

The rearrangement joins TRBV30 to TRBJ1-1, with a possible D match to TRBD1 (5 bases). The V end was cut by 4 bases, the J end by 7 bases, with 16 bases between. The CDR3 contains 13 residues. The V gene's germline CDR1 is GTSNPN and CDR2 SVGIG (reference sequence). In nucleotides, the CDR3 is TGTGCCTGGAACCCAGGGAGGTGGGATGAAGCTTTCTTT. Its protein is CAWNPGRWDEAFF.

The chain has TRBV10-2 and TRBJ1-6, with D possibly matching TRBD1 (6 bases). The length of the CDR3 is 17 residues. The germline V and J ends were trimmed by 0 bases and 4 bases, with 13 bases remaining between them. Germline V CDR1 and CDR2: WSHSY, SAAADI. Here the CDR3 DNA reads TGCGCCAGCAGTGAGTCGGGGGGGCGCGGGTATAATTCACCCCTCCACTTT. Encoded protein: CASSESGGRGYNSPLHF.

This chain joins TRBV5-1 and TRBJ1-1, with D unresolved. The V gene lost 4 bases and the J gene lost 1 base, with 14 bases spanning the gap. In germline, CDR1 is SGHRS, CDR2 YFSETQ. CDR3 length equals 15 residues. The DNA of the CDR3 is TGCGCCAGCAGCCCCGCGGGCGTTGGGAACACTGAAGCTTTCTTT. This codes for CASSPAGVGNTEAFF. The whole variable domain, remainder taken from reference TRBV5-1 and TRBJ1-1, is KAGVTQTPRYLIKTRGQQVTLSCSPISGHRSVSWYQQTPGQGLQFLFEYFSETQRNKGNFPGRFSGRQFSNSRSEMNVSTLELGDSALYLCASSPAGVGNTEAFFGQGTRLTVV.

This clone is a singleton in its sample. V and J are TRBV4-3 and TRBJ1-1; the D is unclear. Germline loops: CDR1 LGHNA, CDR2 YSLEER. Trimming shortened V by 0 bases and J by 1 base, and 6 bases separated the two germline ends. The CDR3 extends over 14 amino acids. This CDR3 reads CASSQDLRNTEAFF. CDR3 bases: TGCGCCAGCAGCCAAGATCTCAGGAACACTGAAGCTTTCTTT.

The count of this clone is one. The chain links TRBV5-4 to TRBJ2-7; D perhaps matches TRBD1 (6 bases). Trimming left V 2 bases short and J 7 bases short, with 16 bases between. The CDR3 runs to 14 residues. CDR1 is SGHNT and CDR2 is YYREEE in the germline V gene (reference sequence). The CDR3 nucleotides are TGTGCCAGCAGCTTTACAGGGAGTCGTGGTGAGCAGTACTTC. Its translation is CASSFTGSRGEQYF. Using reference TRBV5-4 and TRBJ2-7 for the parts outside the CDR3, the full variable domain is ETGVTQSPTHLIKTRGQQVTLRCSSQSGHNTVSWYQQALGQGPQFIFQYYREEENGRGNFPPRFSGLQFPNYSSELNVNALELDDSALYLCASSFTGSRGEQYFGPGTRLTVT.

The chain carries TRBV11-2 and TRBJ1-4, with D perhaps matching TRBD1 (6 bases). V was trimmed by 5 bases and J by 3 bases, leaving 16 bases between them. This CDR3 contains 16 residues. Looked up from germline, CDR1 is SGHAT and CDR2 is FQNNGV. The CDR3 loop is CASSPGQIAANEKLFF. For the CDR3, the DNA is TGTGCCAGCAGCCCCGGACAGATTGCAGCTAATGAAAAACTGTTTTTT.

This CDR3 is CAWTLRGAPGEEQYF. CDR3 bases: TGTGCCTGGACCCTCCGGGGCGCCCCAGGGGAAGAGCAGTACTTC. This chain uses TRBV30 with TRBJ2-7; weak D call: TRBD1 (6 bases). The V and J ends lost 4 bases and 7 bases respectively, with 23 bases between them. Germline V gene lookup returns CDR1 GTSNPN and CDR2 SVGIG (reference sequence). CDR3 length: 15 residues.

The chain employs TRBV28 and TRBJ1-4, with D possibly matching TRBD1 (6 bases). Per germline, CDR1 MDHEN and CDR2 SYDVKM. The CDR3 is made up of 16 amino acids. The ends were cut back, 3 bases at V and 4 bases at J, with 15 bases in the middle. The CDR3 coding sequence is TGTGCCAGCAGTTTTACGGGTTGGGGGCTTAATGAAAAACTGTTTTTT. It translates to CASSFTGWGLNEKLFF.

The rearrangement joins TRBV18 to TRBJ2-3; D is ambiguous. The ends were cut back, 6 bases at V and 2 bases at J, with 6 bases in the middle. The germline gives CDR1 KGHSH, CDR2 LQKENI. The CDR3 is 12 residues long. The CDR3 loop is CASSAYTDTQYF. As DNA, the CDR3 is TGTGCCAGCTCTGCCTACACAGATACGCAGTATTTT. The variable domain in full, completed from reference TRBV18 and TRBJ2-3, reads NAGVMQNPRHLVRRRGQEARLRCSPMKGHSHVYWYRQLPEEGLKFMVYLQKENIIDESGMPKERFSAEFPKEGPSILRIQQVVRGDSAAYFCASSAYTDTQYFGPGTRLTVL.

The chain has TRBV5-1 and TRBJ1-6; D might be TRBD1 (5 bases). The ends were cut back, 1 base at V and 1 base at J, with 6 bases in the middle. This CDR3 region has 15 residues. The germline V gene has CDR1 SGHRS and CDR2 YFSETQ. This chain's CDR3 is CASSLRGSYNSPLHF. In nucleotides, the CDR3 is TGCGCCAGCAGCTTGAGGGGATCCTATAATTCACCCCTCCACTTT.

This clone was detected once. V gene TRBV10-1 combines with J gene TRBJ1-1, with TRBD1 matching 8 bases. The CDR3 is made up of 14 amino acids. Unmatched junction bases numbered 11, after V lost 6 bases and J lost 8 bases. Germline loops: CDR1 WNHNN, CDR2 SYGVQD (reference sequence). CDR3 region: CASSLDRGASEAFF. CDR3 bases: TGCGCCAGCAGCCTCGACAGGGGAGCCAGCGAAGCTTTCTTT.

In this sample, this clone turned up a few times. The V call is TRBV9, the J call TRBJ2-2, with no clear D. Germline V gene data show CDR1 as SGDLS and CDR2 as YYNGEE. There are 14 residues in the CDR3. Trimming removed 3 bases at V and 1 base at J, with 7 bases between. The CDR3 DNA reads as TGTGCCAGCAGCGATCGACAGAACACCGGGGAGCTGTTTTTT. Amino acid sequence: CASSDRQNTGELFF. Together with reference TRBV9 and TRBJ2-2, the CDR3 gives the full variable domain: DSGVTQTPKHLITATGQRVTLRCSPRSGDLSVYWYQQSLDQGLQFLIQYYNGEERAKGNILERFSAQQFPDLHSELNLSSLELGDSALYFCASSDRQNTGELFFGEGSRLTVL.

In DNA, the CDR3 is TGCGCCAGCACCGGGATCGGGAGAACTGAAGCTTTCTTT. It is translated as CASTGIGRTEAFF. The chain couples TRBV23-1 to TRBJ1-1; D ambiguous. TRBV23-1 is marked as an open reading frame, function uncertain. The CDR3 runs to 13 residues. Trimming pared 7 bases from V and 5 bases from J, leaving 14 bases between.

CDR3 DNA sequence: TGTGCCTGGAGTACCTATGTAGGGACAGGAGGGAGTCAGCCCCAGCATTTT. Encoded protein: CAWSTYVGTGGSQPQHF. The rearrangement links TRBV30 to TRBJ1-5, with TRBD1 matching 8 bases. The CDR3 has 17 amino acids. The germline CDR1 and CDR2 sequences are GTSNPN and SVGIG (reference sequence). V lost 2 bases and J lost 6; bases outside the gene matches: 15.

This rearrangement joins TRBV6-2 or TRBV6-3 to TRBJ1-5; 7 bases are shared with TRBD1. CDR3 length: 15 residues. The germline gives CDR1 MNHEY, CDR2 SVGEGT. With V trimmed by 5 bases and J by 3 bases, 7 bases remained unmatched. CDR3 sequence reads: CASSRYRGPNQPQHF. CDR3 sequence (DNA): TGTGCCAGCAGTAGATACAGGGGACCCAATCAGCCCCAGCATTTT.

The chain couples TRBV5-6 to TRBJ1-1; no reliable D call. This CDR3 has 13 residues. Germline values: CDR1 SGHDT, CDR2 YYEEEE. The V end was cut by 4 bases, the J end by 6 bases, with 13 bases between. CDR3 coding DNA: TGTGCCAGCAGCCCCTTACAGAGGGCTGAAGCTTTCTTT. It codes for CASSPLQRAEAFF. The full variable domain, with the rest looked up from reference TRBV5-6 and TRBJ1-1, is DAGVTQSPTHLIKTRGQQVTLRCSPKSGHDTVSWYQQALGQGPQFIFQYYEEEERQRGNFPDRFSGHQFPNYSSELNVNALLLGDSALYLCASSPLQRAEAFFGQGTRLTVV.

The rearrangement links TRBV27 to TRBJ2-7; unclear D gene. V lost 2 bases to trimming and J lost 0 bases, with 8 bases between them. CDR3 length: 14 amino acids. CDR1 is MNHEY and CDR2 is SMNVEV in the germline V gene (reference sequence). The CDR3 nucleotides are TGTGCCAGCAGTTTAACCAGGCCCTCCTACGAGCAGTACTTC. The encoded protein is CASSLTRPSYEQYF.

The table lists this clone with a count of one. V gene TRBV18 combines with J gene TRBJ1-4; no clear D. Germline V gene data show CDR1 as KGHSH and CDR2 as LQKENI. The V and J ends lost 3 bases and 3 bases respectively, with 17 bases between them. This CDR3 has 17 residues. The CDR3 sequence is CASSPNLLEGSNEKLFF. The DNA of the CDR3 is TGTGCCAGCTCACCCAACCTGCTGGAGGGTTCTAATGAAAAACTGTTTTTT.

The CDR3 DNA follows: TGTGCCAGTAGTAACCAGAGGACAGCCTACGAGCAGTACTTC. Residues: CASSNQRTAYEQYF. V gene TRBV19 combines with J gene TRBJ2-7, with a possible D match to TRBD1 (6 bases). Germline CDR1 is LNHDA and CDR2 is SQIVND (reference sequence). The ends were cut back, 4 bases at V and 2 bases at J, with 12 bases in the middle. This CDR3 is built from 14 residues.

The chain is built from TRBV29-1 and TRBJ2-7; 7 bases are shared with TRBD1. CDR1 is SQVTM and CDR2 is ANQGSEA in the germline V gene. With 6 bases clipped from V and 3 bases from J, the junction kept 8 bases outside the gene matches. This CDR3 contains 13 residues. CDR3 loop: CSVQGLGIYEQYF. The CDR3 nucleotides read TGCAGCGTACAGGGGCTGGGGATCTACGAGCAGTACTTC.

This chain joins TRBV7-8 and TRBJ1-2; D gene uncertain. Trimming took 0 bases from V and 2 from J, leaving 19 bases between them. CDR3 length equals 18 residues. CDR1 and CDR2 from the germline V gene are SGHVS and FQNEAQ. The CDR3 sequence: CASSLAVNLAVGNYGYTF. The CDR3 DNA reads TGTGCCAGCAGCTTAGCGGTGAATTTGGCGGTAGGAAACTATGGCTACACCTTC.

The chain links TRBV5-1 to TRBJ2-7; D is unclear. Trimming removed 0 bases from V and 3 bases from J, with 10 bases in between. Germline V lookup: CDR1 SGHRS, CDR2 YFSETQ. The CDR3 runs to 14 residues. The CDR3 sequence: CASSLAENYYEQYF. CDR3 coding DNA: TGCGCCAGCAGCTTGGCCGAGAACTACTACGAGCAGTACTTC.

This clone was seen only a few times. V and J are TRBV11-2 and TRBJ1-2, with D unresolved. This CDR3 contains 12 residues. Trimming left V 4 bases short and J 5 bases short, with 8 bases between. CDR1 and CDR2 from the germline V gene are SGHAT and FQNNGV. The CDR3 coding sequence is TGTGCCAGCAGCTCCCGGGGTTATGGCTACACCTTC. Translation gives CASSSRGYGYTF.

The chain joins TRBV28 to TRBJ1-5, with TRBD1 matching 9 bases. V lost 10 bases and J lost 6; bases outside the gene matches: 19. Germline CDR1 MDHEN, CDR2 SYDVKM. The length of the CDR3 is 17 residues. The CDR3 nucleotides read TGTGCCACCGTAACCTTAACCGGGACAGGGTCGGCTCAGCCCCAGCATTTT. Its protein product is CATVTLTGTGSAQPQHF.

The rearrangement joins TRBV6-5 to TRBJ1-5; 8 bases align to TRBD1. Germline V gene data show CDR1 as MNHEY and CDR2 as SVGAGI. This CDR3 has 14 residues. The ends lost 6 bases at V and 3 bases at J; junction bases unmatched: 4. CDR3 loop: CASSRTGFNQPQHF. The CDR3 nucleotides read TGTGCCAGCAGCAGGACAGGGTTCAATCAGCCCCAGCATTTT.

The V and J genes are TRBV2 and TRBJ2-1, with a possible D match to TRBD1 (7 bases). Trimming left V 0 bases short and J 15 bases short, with 15 bases between. The CDR3 consists of 13 residues. Per germline, CDR1 SNHLY and CDR2 FYNNEI. CDR3 nucleotide sequence: TGTGCCAGCAGTGAAGCCCGGCAGGGGGGTATGTTCTTC. This sequence encodes CASSEARQGGMFF.

V is TRBV4-2 and J is TRBJ1-3, with 9 bases aligning to TRBD1. The CDR3 has 19 residues. Per germline, CDR1 LGHNA and CDR2 YNFKEQ. The V and J ends lost 1 base and 0 bases, in that order; junction bases with no gene match: 10. CDR3 DNA sequence: TGTGCCAGCAGCCAAGGAGCCGGACAGGGGATGGGCTCTGGAAACACCATATATTTT. Protein: CASSQGAGQGMGSGNTIYF.

To note about this clone: A junction boundary mismatches the germline segment, possibly from a read error. V is TRBV7-2 and J is TRBJ2-7, with 14 positions matching TRBD2. Germline V gene data show CDR1 as SGHTA and CDR2 as FQGNSA. The CDR3 is 14 residues long. CDR3 sequence reads: CASSPKPTGLAGDF. In DNA, the CDR3 is TGTGCCAGCAGCCCTAAGCCAACGGGACTAGCGGGGGACTTC. The whole variable domain, filled in from reference TRBV7-2 and TRBJ2-7, reads GAGVSQSPSNKVTEKGKDVELRCDPISGHTALYWYRQSLGQGLEFLIYFQGNSAPDKSGLPSDRFSAERTGGSVSTLTIQRTQQEDSAVYLCASSPKPTGLAGDFGPGTRLTVT.